A selection of T cell receptor beta chains follows, all from one sample in a study of regulatory T cells in long-lasting Graves disease. TCRdb re-derived calls from the multiplex PCR reads in MiXCR, one entry per CDR3 protein. The sample has about 310,000 distinct CDR3 sequences, 18% seen once; the top ten hold 38%. The sequences come from peripheral blood mononuclear cells (PBMCs), collected at new diagnosis, from a patient treated with antithyroid drugs. The source is a female donor with Graves disease. The conserved cysteine and the conserved F or W are not part of the CDR3 here.

V	CDR3
TRBV12-3/TRBV12-4	ASSSQGIGGNEQF
TRBV13	ASSLGGARSYEQY
TRBV10-1	ASSDPGSEAF
TRBV6-2/TRBV6-3	ASSARDRGRAGELF
TRBV6-5	ASSYGIPNYGYT
TRBV4-1	ASSHPGREGEAF
TRBV2	ASRERRGTDTQY
TRBV24-1	ATRLPPVYEQY
TRBV3-1	ASSLGLDPIYEQY
TRBV5-1	ASSPLASVPYNEQF
TRBV28	ASKLQGTVNTEAF
TRBV19	ASRAGSYNEQF
TRBV6-1	ASSEAGAAHSNQPQH
TRBV6-1	ASRDYAGGFVTYNEQF
TRBV6-5	ASSFVPVGQVYEQY
TRBV20-1	SARAGGTTGELF
TRBV12-3/TRBV12-4	ASEGGWASGSNEQF
TRBV2	ASRAETANTEAF
TRBV12-3/TRBV12-4	AASGPPSGGGAGEQF
TRBV7-3	ASSQGREENEQF
TRBV28	ASSRTRGLSNQPQH
TRBV28	ASSTGALSTDTQY
TRBV7-6	ASSSPRAGGLLRDTQY
TRBV9	ASSVEYQETQY
TRBV18	ASQDTKATNYGYT
TRBV2	ASSGTSETDTQY
TRBV6-1	ASRRTGDTGELF
TRBV18	ASSPNPIVGDEKLF
TRBV9	ASSVEIAGGPADTQY
TRBV29-1	SVEGSGLASYNEQF
TRBV6-5	ASSYGGDRGRETQY
TRBV28	ASILGARSDTQY
TRBV5-4	ASSYRTGGNYGYT
TRBV30	AWGQSSGANVLT
TRBV12-3/TRBV12-4	ASSQGTYSPTEAF
TRBV3-1	ASTTWENRGNYGYT
TRBV9	ASSVEGRGLAGNEQF